Described below is a single TCR beta chain sequence and its context. This clonotype was recorded many times. What this receptor recognizes is not known. Within one base of it there is no much larger clone, and no base qualities were kept. The data belong to a study of Graves' ophthalmopathy and Graves' hyperthyroidism (dated by TCRdb to the late 2010s). At the level of the whole study: Peripheral blood was collected at initial diagnosis, before any treatment. In total, 135 blood samples were TCR-sequenced: 40 to 45 ophthalmopathy, over 70 hyperthyroidism and around 17 hyperthyroidism-to-ophthalmopathy patients. A discovery set of 100 patients (approximately 45 ophthalmopathy, 57 stable hyperthyroidism) was enrolled to explore V-J signatures distinguishing ophthalmopathy from hyperthyroidism. In five to seven hyperthyroidism patients, T-cell repertoires of thyroid tissue and blood were compared. TCR beta repertoire signatures were used to distinguish Graves' ophthalmopathy from Graves' hyperthyroidism and to predict progression to ophthalmopathy. The independent validation cohort included some 19 hyperthyroidism patients plus 17 patients who later progressed from hyperthyroidism to ophthalmopathy. Following sampling, methimazole starting at 30 mg daily was administered to hyperthyroidism patients, and high-dose intravenous methylprednisolone was administered to ophthalmopathy patients.

Findings and caveats that apply to the study as a whole: In validation, the model predicted ophthalmopathy progression with more than 70% sensitivity and about 73% specificity; roughly 11 predicted patients were CT-confirmed with GO in a median of about 6.1 months. Among expanded thyroid clonotypes with frequency above 0.001, most also showed up in blood, which suggests that blood repertoires may reflect the thyroid immune response. No statistical method was used to predetermine the sample size, and group allocation was not hidden from the investigators. The 13-signature model separated ophthalmopathy from stable hyperthyroidism with roughly 89% sensitivity and almost 84% specificity in cross-validation, and 80%/75% in the test set.

For repertoire sequencing, TCR beta CDR3 regions were amplified from RNA transcripts. HTBI primers and the Qiagen OneStep RT-PCR kit were used in a first-round RT-PCR, which was followed by a second-round multiplex PCR, size selection and purification. Libraries were sequenced paired-end with 100 bp reads on an Illumina HiSeq2000. The study's processing was this. Reads were processed with SOAPnuke, discarding reads with adapters, uncalled bases, mean Phred below 15, or no exact constant-primer or identifier match. COPE v1.2.5 was used to merge high-quality paired reads. Clonotypes were defined as unique nucleotide sequences and were aligned to IMGT TRB V, D and J references using MiTCR v1.1. Analysis was restricted to V-J combinations with a frequency above 0.0001, which covered 99.2% of repertoires. For each V-J combination, a TCR clonal expansion and chaos score was defined as F50 clonal expansion divided by the chaos observed in the TCRdist matrix. Welch's t-statistics and random forest were used to reduce features to about 13 V-J combinations, which were fed into a naive Bayes classifier. Thyroid-blood repertoire similarity was quantified with the Morisita-Horn index. TCRdb handled the public reads itself, with Q25 trimming in fastp and clone calling in MiXCR, and kept productive beta chains. Rows are combined by CDR3 protein, so each entry shows the most common genes and DNA. The V and J calls and clone size are TCRdb's, not the authors'. The sample table records 400,000 or so distinct CDR3 sequences; about 15% of these occur just once. Clones ranked in the top ten supply 2.4% of the sample.

Stable hyperthyroidism was defined as no progression to ophthalmopathy within 18 months of follow-up. Hyperthyroidism patients were newly diagnosed, with disease duration under 2 months, and aged 18 to 65 years. Anyone with other autoimmune diseases, uncontrolled infections, pregnancy or lactation was excluded from the study. Clinical symptoms, serum thyroxine, TRAb, thyroid ultrasound and orbital computed tomography formed the basis of the diagnosis. PBMCs were isolated from around 10 ml of fresh peripheral blood by Ficoll-Paque density gradient centrifugation. Total RNA was extracted with Trizol reagent and quality-checked on an Agilent 2100 Bioanalyzer. There are 15 amino acids in the CDR3, from cysteine to phenylalanine inclusive. Of the read, only the CDR3 DNA is kept; its 45 bases are in frame from base 1. CDR1 and CDR2 were assigned from the germline V gene as MDHEN and SYDVKM. Trimming at the junction amounts to 6 bases on V and 3 bases on J, and the germline ends lie 18 bases apart.

The chain couples TRBV28 to TRBJ2-7, with the D gene not confidently named. Input material: peripheral blood. The TCR comes from an adult woman with stable Graves' hyperthyroidism. CDR3 sequence: CASRPNPLPSYEQYF. At the DNA level, the sequence is TGTGCCAGCAGACCGAACCCTCTACCTAGCTACGAGCAGTACTTC.